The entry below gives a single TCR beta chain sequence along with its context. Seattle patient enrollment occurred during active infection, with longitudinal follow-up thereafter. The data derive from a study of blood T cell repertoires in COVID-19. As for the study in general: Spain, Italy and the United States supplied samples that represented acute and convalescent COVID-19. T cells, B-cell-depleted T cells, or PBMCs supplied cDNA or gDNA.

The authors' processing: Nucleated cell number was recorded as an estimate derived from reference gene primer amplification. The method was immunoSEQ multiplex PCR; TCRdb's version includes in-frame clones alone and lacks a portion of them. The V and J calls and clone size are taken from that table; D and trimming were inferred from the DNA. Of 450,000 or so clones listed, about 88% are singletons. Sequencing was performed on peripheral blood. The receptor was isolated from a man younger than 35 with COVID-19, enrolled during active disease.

CDR3 bases: TGTGCCAGTAGTATAAGGCCGGGGATGAACACTGAAGCTTTCTTT. This codes for CASSIRPGMNTEAFF. This chain joins TRBV19 and TRBJ1-1; D remains ambiguous. Trimming left V 2 bases short and J 0 bases short, with 10 bases between. The CDR3 totals 15 residues. Germline V CDR1 and CDR2: LNHDA, SQIVND (reference sequence).